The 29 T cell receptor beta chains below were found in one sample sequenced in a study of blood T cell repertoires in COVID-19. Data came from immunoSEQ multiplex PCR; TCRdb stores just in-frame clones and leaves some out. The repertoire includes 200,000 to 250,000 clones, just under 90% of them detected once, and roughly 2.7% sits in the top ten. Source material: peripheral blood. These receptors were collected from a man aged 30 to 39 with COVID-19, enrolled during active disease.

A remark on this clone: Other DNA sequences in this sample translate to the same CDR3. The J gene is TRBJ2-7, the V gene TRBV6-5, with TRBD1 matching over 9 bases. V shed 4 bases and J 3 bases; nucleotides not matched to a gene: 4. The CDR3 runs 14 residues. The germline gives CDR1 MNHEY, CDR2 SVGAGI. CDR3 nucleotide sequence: TGTGCCAGCAGTTTGGGACAGGGCGGCTACGAGCAGTACTTC. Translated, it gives CASSLGQGGYEQYF.

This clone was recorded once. The CDR3 here is CASSAGVRANYGYTF. The DNA of the CDR3 is TGTGCCAGTAGTGCCGGGGTTCGAGCTAACTATGGCTACACCTTC. The genes are TRBV19 and TRBJ1-2; D gene uncertain. CDR1 is LNHDA, CDR2 SQIVND, per germline (reference sequence). This CDR3 is 15 amino acids long. Trimming left V 5 bases short and J 0 bases short, with 13 bases between.

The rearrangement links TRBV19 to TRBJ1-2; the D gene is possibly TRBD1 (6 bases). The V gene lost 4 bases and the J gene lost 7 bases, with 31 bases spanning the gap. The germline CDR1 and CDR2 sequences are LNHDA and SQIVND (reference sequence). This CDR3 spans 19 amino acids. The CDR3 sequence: CASSTTPVAGRGAVGGYTF. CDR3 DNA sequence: TGTGCCAGTAGTACTACGCCCGTAGCTGGCAGGGGAGCGGTAGGTGGCTACACCTTC.

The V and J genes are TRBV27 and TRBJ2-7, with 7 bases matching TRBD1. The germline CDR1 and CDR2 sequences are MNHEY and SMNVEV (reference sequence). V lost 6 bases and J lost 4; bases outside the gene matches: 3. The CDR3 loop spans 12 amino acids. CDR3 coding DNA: TGTGCCAGCAGCCACAGGGGTTACGAGCAGTACTTC. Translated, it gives CASSHRGYEQYF.

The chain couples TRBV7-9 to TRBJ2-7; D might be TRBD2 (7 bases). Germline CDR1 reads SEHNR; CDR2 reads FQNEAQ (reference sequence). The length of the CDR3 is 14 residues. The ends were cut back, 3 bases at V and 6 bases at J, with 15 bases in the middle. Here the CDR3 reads CASSLDPGGIEQYF. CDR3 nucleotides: TGTGCCAGCAGCTTGGATCCGGGGGGCATCGAGCAGTACTTC.

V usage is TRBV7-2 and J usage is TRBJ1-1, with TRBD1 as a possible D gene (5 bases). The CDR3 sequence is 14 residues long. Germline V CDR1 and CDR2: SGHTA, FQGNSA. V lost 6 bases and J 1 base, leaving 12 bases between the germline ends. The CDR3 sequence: CASSLRQRNTEAFF. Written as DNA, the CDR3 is TGTGCCAGCAGTCTTAGACAGCGGAACACTGAAGCTTTCTTT.

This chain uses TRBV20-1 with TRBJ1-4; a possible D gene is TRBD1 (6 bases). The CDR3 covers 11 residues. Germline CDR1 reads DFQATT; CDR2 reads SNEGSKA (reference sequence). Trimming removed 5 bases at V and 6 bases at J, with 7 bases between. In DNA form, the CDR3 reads TGCAGTGCTTACAGGGATGAAAAACTGTTTTTT. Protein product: CSAYRDEKLFF.

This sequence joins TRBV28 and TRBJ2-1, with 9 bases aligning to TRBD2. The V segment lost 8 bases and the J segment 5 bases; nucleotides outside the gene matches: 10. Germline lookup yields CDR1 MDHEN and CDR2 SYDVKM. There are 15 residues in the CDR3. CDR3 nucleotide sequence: TGTGCCAGCGGACGCGGGGGGGCGCACAACAATGAGCAGTTCTTC. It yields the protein CASGRGGAHNNEQFF.

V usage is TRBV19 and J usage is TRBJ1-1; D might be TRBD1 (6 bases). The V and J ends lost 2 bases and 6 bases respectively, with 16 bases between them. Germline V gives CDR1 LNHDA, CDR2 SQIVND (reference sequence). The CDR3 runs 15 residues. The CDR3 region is CASSIQAGGFSEAFF. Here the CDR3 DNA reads TGTGCCAGTAGTATACAAGCGGGGGGCTTTTCTGAAGCTTTCTTT.

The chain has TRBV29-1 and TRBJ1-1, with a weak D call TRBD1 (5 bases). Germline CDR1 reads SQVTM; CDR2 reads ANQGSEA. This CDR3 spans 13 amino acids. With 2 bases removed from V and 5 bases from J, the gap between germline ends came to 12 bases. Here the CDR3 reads CSVESQGRTEAFF. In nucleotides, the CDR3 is TGCAGCGTTGAAAGTCAGGGAAGGACTGAAGCTTTCTTT. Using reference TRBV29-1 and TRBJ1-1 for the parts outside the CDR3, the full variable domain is SAVISQKPSRDICQRGTSLTIQCQVDSQVTMMFWYRQQPGQSLTLIATANQGSEATYESGFVIDKFPISRPNLTFSTLTVSNMSPEDSSIYLCSVESQGRTEAFFGQGTRLTVV.

CDR3 DNA sequence: TGTGCCAGCAGTTACCCGACAGGGGCCCCAGATACGCAGTATTTT. Its protein is CASSYPTGAPDTQYF. V gene TRBV6-5 combines with J gene TRBJ2-3; 8 bases fit TRBD1. CDR1 MNHEY and CDR2 SVGAGI come from the germline V gene. Trimming took 2 bases from V and 4 from J; bases not matched to a gene: 5. The CDR3 covers 15 residues.

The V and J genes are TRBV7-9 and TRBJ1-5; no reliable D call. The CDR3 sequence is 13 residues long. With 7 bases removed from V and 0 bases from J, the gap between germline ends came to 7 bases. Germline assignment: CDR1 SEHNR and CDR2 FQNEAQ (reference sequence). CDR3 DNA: TGTGCCAGCACCTTTAATAGCAATCAGCCCCAGCATTTT. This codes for CASTFNSNQPQHF.

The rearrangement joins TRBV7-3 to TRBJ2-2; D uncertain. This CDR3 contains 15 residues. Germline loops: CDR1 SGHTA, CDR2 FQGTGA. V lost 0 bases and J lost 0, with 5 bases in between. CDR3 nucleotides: TGTGCCAGCAGCTTAACAATCGCGAACACCGGGGAGCTGTTTTTT. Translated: CASSLTIANTGELFF. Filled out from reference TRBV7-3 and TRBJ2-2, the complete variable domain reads GAGVSQTPSNKVTEKGKYVELRCDPISGHTALYWYRQSLGQGPEFLIYFQGTGAADDSGLPNDRFFAVRPEGSVSTLKIQRTERGDSAVYLCASSLTIANTGELFFGEGSRLTVL.

The CDR3, as DNA: TGCGCCAGCAGCCAATCTTACGGGACAGATACCTACGAGCAGTACTTC. It translates to CASSQSYGTDTYEQYF. The chain couples TRBV4-3 to TRBJ2-7; the match to TRBD1 covers 7 bases. Germline CDR1 LGHNA, CDR2 YSLEER. The length of the CDR3 is 16 residues. V was clipped by 2 bases and J by 2 bases; unmatched bases: 9.

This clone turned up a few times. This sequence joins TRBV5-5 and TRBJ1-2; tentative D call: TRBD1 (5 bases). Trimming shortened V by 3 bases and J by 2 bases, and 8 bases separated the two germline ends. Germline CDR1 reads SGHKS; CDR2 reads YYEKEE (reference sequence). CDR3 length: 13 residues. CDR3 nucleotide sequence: TGTGCCAGCAGCTGGAACAGGAACTATGGCTACACCTTC. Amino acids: CASSWNRNYGYTF.

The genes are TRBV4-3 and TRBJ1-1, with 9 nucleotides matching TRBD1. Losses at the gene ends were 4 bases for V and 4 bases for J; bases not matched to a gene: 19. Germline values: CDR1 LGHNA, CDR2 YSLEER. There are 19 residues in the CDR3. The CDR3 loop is CASSPHLPGQGSIGTEAFF. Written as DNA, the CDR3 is TGCGCCAGCAGCCCACATCTCCCGGGACAGGGCAGCATTGGCACTGAAGCTTTCTTT.

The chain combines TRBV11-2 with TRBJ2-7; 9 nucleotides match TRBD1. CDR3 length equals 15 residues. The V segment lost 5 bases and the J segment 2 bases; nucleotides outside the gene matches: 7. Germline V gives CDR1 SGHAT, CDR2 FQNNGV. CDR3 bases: TGTGCCAGCAGCGCCGCGGGACAGGGCCCCTACGAGCAGTACTTC. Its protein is CASSAAGQGPYEQYF.

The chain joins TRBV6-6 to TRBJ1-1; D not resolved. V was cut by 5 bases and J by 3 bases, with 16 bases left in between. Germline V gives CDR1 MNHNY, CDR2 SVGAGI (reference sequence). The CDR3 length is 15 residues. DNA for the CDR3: TGTGCCAGCAGTGACCCTCTACAGATATACACTGAAGCTTTCTTT. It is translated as CASSDPLQIYTEAFF.

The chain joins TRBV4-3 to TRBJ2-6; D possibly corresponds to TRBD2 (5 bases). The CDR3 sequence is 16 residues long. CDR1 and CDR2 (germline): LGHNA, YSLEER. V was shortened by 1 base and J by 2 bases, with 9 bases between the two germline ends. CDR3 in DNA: TGCGCCAGCAGCCAAGTCGGCGGGCCTGGGGCCAACGTCCTGACTTTC. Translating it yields CASSQVGGPGANVLTF.

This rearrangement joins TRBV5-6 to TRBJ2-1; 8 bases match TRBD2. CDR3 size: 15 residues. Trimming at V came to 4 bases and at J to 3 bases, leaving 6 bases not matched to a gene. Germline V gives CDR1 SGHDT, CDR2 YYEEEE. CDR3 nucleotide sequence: TGTGCCAGCAGCCCGCCAACTAGCGGCTACAATGAGCAGTTCTTC. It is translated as CASSPPTSGYNEQFF.

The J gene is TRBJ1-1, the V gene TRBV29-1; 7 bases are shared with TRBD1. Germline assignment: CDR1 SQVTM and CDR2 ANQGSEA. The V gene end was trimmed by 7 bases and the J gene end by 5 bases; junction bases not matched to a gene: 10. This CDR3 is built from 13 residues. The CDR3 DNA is TGCAGCGATCACAGTCAGGGGGGAACTGAAGCTTTCTTT. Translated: CSDHSQGGTEAFF. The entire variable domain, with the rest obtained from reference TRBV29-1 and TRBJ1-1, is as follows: SAVISQKPSRDICQRGTSLTIQCQVDSQVTMMFWYRQQPGQSLTLIATANQGSEATYESGFVIDKFPISRPNLTFSTLTVSNMSPEDSSIYLCSDHSQGGTEAFFGQGTRLTVV.

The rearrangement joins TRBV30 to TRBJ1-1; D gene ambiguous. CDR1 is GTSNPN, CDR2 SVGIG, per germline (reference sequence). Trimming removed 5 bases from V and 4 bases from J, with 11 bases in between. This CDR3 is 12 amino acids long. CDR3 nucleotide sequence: TGTGCCTGGGGTCCCGAGGTCACTGAAGCTTTCTTT. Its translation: CAWGPEVTEAFF.

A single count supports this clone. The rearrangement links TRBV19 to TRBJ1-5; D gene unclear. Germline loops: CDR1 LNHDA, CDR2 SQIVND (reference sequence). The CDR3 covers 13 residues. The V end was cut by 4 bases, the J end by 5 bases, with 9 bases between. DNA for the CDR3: TGTGCCAGTAGTAGCGCAGGCTATCAGCCCCAGCATTTT. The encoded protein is CASSSAGYQPQHF.

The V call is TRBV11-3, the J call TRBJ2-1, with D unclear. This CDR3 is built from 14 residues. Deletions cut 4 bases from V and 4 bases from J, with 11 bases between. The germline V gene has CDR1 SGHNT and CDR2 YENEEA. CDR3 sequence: CASSSRSGYNEQFF. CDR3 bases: TGTGCCAGCAGCTCCCGGTCCGGGTACAATGAGCAGTTCTTC.

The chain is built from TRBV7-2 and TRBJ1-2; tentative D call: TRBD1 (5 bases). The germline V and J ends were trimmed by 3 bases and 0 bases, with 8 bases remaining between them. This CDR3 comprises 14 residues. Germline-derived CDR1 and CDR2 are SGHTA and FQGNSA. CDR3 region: CASSLQGTNYGYTF. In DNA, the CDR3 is TGTGCCAGCAGCTTGCAGGGAACTAACTATGGCTACACCTTC.

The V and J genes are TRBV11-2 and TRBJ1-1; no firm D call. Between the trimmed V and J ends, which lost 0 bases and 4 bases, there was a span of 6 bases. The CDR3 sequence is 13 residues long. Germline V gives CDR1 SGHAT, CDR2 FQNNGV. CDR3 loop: CASSLDGSTEAFF. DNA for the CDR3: TGTGCCAGCAGCTTAGATGGGAGCACTGAAGCTTTCTTT.

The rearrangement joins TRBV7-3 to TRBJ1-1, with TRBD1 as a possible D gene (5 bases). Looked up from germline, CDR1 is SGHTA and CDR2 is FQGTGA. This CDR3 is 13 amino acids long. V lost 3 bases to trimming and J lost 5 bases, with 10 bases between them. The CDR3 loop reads CASSFRGNTEAFF. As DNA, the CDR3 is TGTGCCAGCAGCTTTCGGGGGAATACTGAAGCTTTCTTT.

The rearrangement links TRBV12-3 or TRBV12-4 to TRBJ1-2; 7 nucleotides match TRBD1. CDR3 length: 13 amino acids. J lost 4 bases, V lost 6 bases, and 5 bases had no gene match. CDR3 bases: TGTGCCAGCAGCTCGACAGGGATCTATGGCTACACCTTC. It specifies CASSSTGIYGYTF.

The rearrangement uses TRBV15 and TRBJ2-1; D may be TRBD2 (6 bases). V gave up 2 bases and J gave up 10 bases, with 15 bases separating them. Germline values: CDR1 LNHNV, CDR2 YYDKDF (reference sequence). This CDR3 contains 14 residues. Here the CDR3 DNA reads TGTGCCACCAGCAGACCCCTCCGGGGGTCCGAGCAGTTCTTC. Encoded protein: CATSRPLRGSEQFF.